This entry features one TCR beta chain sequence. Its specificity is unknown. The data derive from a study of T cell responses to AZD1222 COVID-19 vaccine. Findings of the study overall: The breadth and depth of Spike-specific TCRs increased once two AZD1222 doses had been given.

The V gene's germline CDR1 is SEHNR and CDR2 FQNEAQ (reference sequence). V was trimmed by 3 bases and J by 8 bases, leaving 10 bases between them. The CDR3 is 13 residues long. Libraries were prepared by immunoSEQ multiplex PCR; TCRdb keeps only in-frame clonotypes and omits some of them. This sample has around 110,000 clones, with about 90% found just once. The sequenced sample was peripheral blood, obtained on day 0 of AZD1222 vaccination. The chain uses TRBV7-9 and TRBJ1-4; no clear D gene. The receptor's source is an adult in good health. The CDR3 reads CASSFSEIEKLFF. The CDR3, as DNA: TGTGCCAGCAGCTTCTCGGAGATCGAAAAACTGTTTTTT.